The rows below give T cell receptor beta chains drawn from one sample of a study of OX40 agonist ivuxolimab in advanced cancers. TCRdb's table, derived via immunoSEQ multiplex PCR, lists solely in-frame clones and lacks some. The table lists around 74,000 clones, 75% to 90% of them singletons. The input for sequencing was CD4+ or CD8+ T cells sorted from blood, taken in a trial of the OX40 agonist ivuxolimab. These receptors were obtained from an adult with an advanced solid tumor such as melanoma, head and neck, liver or kidney cancer. Each CDR3 is given with its conserved first and last residue. A D gene is named only where the DNA matches it firmly. Clone sizes are given selectively: once, few, many, or a class where the clone is expanded.

TRBJ1-1 NA TRBD1 TRBV9 TGTGCCAGCAGCTTGACAGGGAGTAACACTGAAGCTTTCTTT CASSLTGSNTEAFF
TRBJ1-6 NA NA TRBV15 TGTGCCACCAGCAGAGGAGGGGGAGAGAAGCCCCTCCACTTT CATSRGGGEKPLHF
TRBJ2-3 NA NA TRBV7-6 TGTGCCAGCAGCTTTTCCCCCCCAGATACGCAGTATTTT CASSFSPPDTQYF
TRBJ2-7 NA NA TRBV7-9 TGTGCCAGCAGCCTGGGGACATTCGGGGCCGCTCGCGAGCAGTACTTC CASSLGTFGAAREQYF
TRBJ1-3 NA NA TRBV7-9 TGTGCCAGCAGCTCACCCGAGGTTTCTGGAAACACCATATATTTT CASSSPEVSGNTIYF
TRBJ2-1 NA TRBD2 TRBV7-2 TGTGCCAGCAGCGCAACGGGGGGTGAGCAGTTCTTC CASSATGGEQFF
TRBJ1-1 few NA TRBV20-1 TGCAGTGCTACGGGATCCACTGAAGCTTTCTTT CSATGSTEAFF
TRBJ2-7 NA TRBD2 TRBV9 TGTGCCAGCAGCGGGACTAGCTACGAGCAGTACTTC CASSGTSYEQYF
TRBJ1-2 once NA TRBV2 TGTGCCAGCAGTCAAACCACAAGGGACGGACTCTATGGCTACACCTTC CASSQTTRDGLYGYTF
TRBJ2-3 NA TRBD2 TRBV18 TGTGCCAGCTCACCAAAAGAGCGGGGGGGCCTAGAGAGAGATACGCAGTATTTT CASSPKERGGLERDTQYF
TRBJ2-7 NA NA TRBV30 TGTGCCTGGAGTGTAGGGCGCTACGAGCAGTACTTC CAWSVGRYEQYF
TRBJ2-7 few NA TRBV18 TGTGCCAGCTCACCCGGGTTTCGCCAGAACTACGAGCAGTACTTC CASSPGFRQNYEQYF
TRBJ2-7 NA TRBD2 TRBV27 TGTGCCAGCAGTAGCTCTAGCGGGATCTCCTACGAGCAGTACTTC CASSSSSGISYEQYF
TRBJ1-5 few NA TRBV19 TGTGCCAGTAGTCGGGGGACGGGGGAGAATCAGCCCCAGCATTTT CASSRGTGENQPQHF
TRBJ1-1 NA TRBD1 TRBV29-1 TGCAGCGTTGACGACAGGGGGCCGGCTTTCTTT CSVDDRGPAFF
TRBJ2-5 NA TRBD1 TRBV23-1 TGCGCCAGCAGTCAACTCACGGACAGGTCTGAGACCCAGTACTTC CASSQLTDRSETQYF
TRBJ2-5 NA TRBD1 TRBV10-2 TGCGCCAGCAGTGACCGGACAAAATGGACAGGCCAGTACTTC CASSDRTKWTGQYF
TRBJ1-4 NA NA TRBV9 TGTGCCAGCAGCGTAGGGGCCTACAATGAAAAACTGTTTTTT CASSVGAYNEKLFF
TRBJ2-6 NA TRBD1 TRBV18 TGTGCCAGCTCACCATTCGGCGACAGGGGGCCCTCTGGGGCCAACGTCCTGACTTTC CASSPFGDRGPSGANVLTF
TRBJ2-3 once TRBD2 TRBV2 TGTGCCAGCAGTGTAAGAGCGGGGACCACAGATACGCAGTATTTT CASSVRAGTTDTQYF
TRBJ2-1 NA TRBD2 TRBV15 TGTGCCACCAGCAGGGGCGGGAGCTCCTACAATGAGCAGTTCTTC CATSRGGSSYNEQFF
TRBJ2-7 NA TRBD1 TRBV27 TGTGCCAGCAGTCACAGGGGTGTTTTGGGCGAGCAGTACTTC CASSHRGVLGEQYF